Shown below are 22 T cell receptor beta chains from a single sample sequenced in a study of CD8 T cells in ankylosing spondylitis. From the 5' RACE reads, TCRdb called clonotypes with MiXCR, one entry per CDR3 protein. The data hold under 250,000 distinct CDR3 sequences, with over 30% observed a single time. Material: blood, either unsorted or a sorted T cell fraction (not recorded which). Receptors were obtained from a male donor with ankylosing spondylitis or in good health (not recorded which).

The J gene is TRBJ2-7, the V gene TRBV12-3 or TRBV12-4; D is undetermined. V dropped 5 bases and J dropped 6 bases, with 11 bases sitting between them. The CDR3 is made up of 12 amino acids. The CDR3 spells CASSRPRGEQYF. The CDR3, as DNA: TGTGCCAGCAGTCGACCTCGAGGCGAGCAGTACTTC.

This clonotype occurred once. The chain recombines TRBV7-8 with TRBJ1-1; D not certain. The CDR3 loop spans 13 amino acids. V was trimmed by 5 bases and J by 0 bases, leaving 7 bases between them. The germline CDR1 and CDR2 sequences are SGHVS and FQNEAQ. CDR3 amino acids: CASSIGLNTEAFF. The DNA of the CDR3 is TGTGCCAGCAGCATCGGACTGAACACTGAAGCTTTCTTT. The entire variable domain, with the rest obtained from reference TRBV7-8 and TRBJ1-1, is as follows: GAGVSQSPRYKVAKRGQDVALRCDPISGHVSLFWYQQALGQGPEFLTYFQNEAQLDKSGLPSDRFFAERPEGSVSTLKIQRTQQEDSAVYLCASSIGLNTEAFFGQGTRLTVV.

This clonotype was observed a few times. This rearrangement joins TRBV10-3 to TRBJ2-7, with D hard to call. Looked up from germline, CDR1 is ENHRY and CDR2 is SYGVKD. The germline V and J ends were trimmed by 2 bases and 4 bases, with 12 bases remaining between them. The CDR3 consists of 14 residues. This CDR3 reads CAISEVLGKYEQYF. The CDR3, as DNA: TGTGCCATCAGTGAGGTTTTAGGAAAATACGAGCAGTACTTC.

The chain joins TRBV10-3 to TRBJ1-1; the D is unclear. V lost 6 bases and J lost 0, with 8 bases in between. The CDR3 contains 13 residues. Germline values: CDR1 ENHRY, CDR2 SYGVKD. The CDR3 DNA reads as TGTGCCATCAGCTACACAGTGAACACTGAAGCTTTCTTT. Translating gives CAISYTVNTEAFF.

A few counts support this clonotype. This chain uses TRBV20-1 with TRBJ2-7; D unclear. This CDR3 is built from 12 residues. Deletions cut 6 bases from V and 2 bases from J, with 11 bases between. Germline V gives CDR1 DFQATT, CDR2 SNEGSKA (reference sequence). CDR3 residues: CSAPRPTYEQYF. CDR3 bases: TGCAGTGCCCCCCGACCTACCTACGAGCAGTACTTC.

The V call is TRBV12-3 or TRBV12-4, the J call TRBJ2-1, with TRBD1 matching 8 bases. V lost 5 bases, J lost 16 bases, and 13 bases stayed unmatched. CDR3 length: 13 residues. The CDR3 here is CASSLQTGDSHFF. The DNA of the CDR3 is TGTGCCAGCAGTCTACAGACAGGGGACTCCCATTTCTTC.

This clonotype was seen only a few times. This sequence joins TRBV5-1 and TRBJ2-7; 7 nucleotides match TRBD1. This CDR3 region has 15 residues. V was clipped by 0 bases and J by 7 bases; unmatched bases: 10. Germline CDR1 SGHRS, CDR2 YFSETQ. The CDR3 protein is CASSLAVGQRMEQYF. CDR3 coding DNA: TGCGCCAGCAGCTTGGCCGTGGGACAGAGAATGGAGCAGTACTTC.

This clonotype came up a few times. V gene TRBV9 combines with J gene TRBJ2-3; no clear D gene. Looked up from germline, CDR1 is SGDLS and CDR2 is YYNGEE. CDR3 length equals 13 residues. Trimming removed 0 bases from V and 6 bases from J, with 8 bases in between. The CDR3 DNA follows: TGTGCCAGCAGCGTAGGGCCCTTCGATACGCAGTATTTT. The encoded protein is CASSVGPFDTQYF.

This clonotype showed up just a few times. The V and J genes are TRBV18 and TRBJ1-3, with 8 positions matching TRBD1. The trim removed 1 base at V and 3 bases at J, leaving 5 bases unmatched. The germline V gene encodes CDR1 KGHSH and CDR2 LQKENI. There are 16 residues in the CDR3. The CDR3 reads CASSPQQGEYGNTIYF. Here the CDR3 DNA reads TGTGCCAGCTCACCACAACAGGGGGAATATGGAAACACCATATATTTT.

The CDR3 DNA reads TGTGCCAGCACCCCGGTCGGCTCCTACAATGAGCAGTTCTTC. Amino acids: CASTPVGSYNEQFF. This sequence joins TRBV28 and TRBJ2-1; no definite D call. Germline CDR1 and CDR2: MDHEN and SYDVKM. V lost 7 bases, J lost 0 bases, and 10 bases lay in between. There are 14 residues in the CDR3.

This clonotype has a handful of counts. V and J are TRBV20-1 and TRBJ2-1; the D gene is possibly TRBD1 (5 bases). Trimming removed 5 bases from V and 0 bases from J, with 14 bases in between. This CDR3 has 15 amino acids. Germline CDR1 reads DFQATT; CDR2 reads SNEGSKA (reference sequence). CDR3 nucleotide sequence: TGCAGTGCTGTTCCGACAGTCACCTCCTACAATGAGCAGTTCTTC. This gives the protein CSAVPTVTSYNEQFF.

This chain uses TRBV5-3 with TRBJ2-2; maybe TRBD2 (6 bases). TRBV5-3 is labeled an ORF, and its function is uncertain. V lost 4 bases and J lost 1, with 17 bases in between. The CDR3 extends over 17 amino acids. CDR3 sequence: CARSPAGTPQNTGELFF. Written as DNA, the CDR3 is TGTGCCAGAAGCCCTGCGGGGACCCCGCAGAACACCGGGGAGCTGTTTTTT.

By proportion, this clonotype is medium-sized. V and J are TRBV7-3 and TRBJ2-7, with D perhaps TRBD1 (6 bases). Germline V CDR1 and CDR2: SGHTA, FQGTGA. The V end lost 2 bases, the J end lost 6 bases, and 8 bases lay between the germline ends. The CDR3 consists of 12 residues. The CDR3 DNA follows: TGTGCCAGCAGCTTACTGGGGGCCGAGCAGTACTTC. Protein sequence: CASSLLGAEQYF.

The genes are TRBV9 and TRBJ2-7; 8 bases line up with TRBD2. Germline V gene data show CDR1 as SGDLS and CDR2 as YYNGEE. The J segment lost 6 bases and the V segment lost 0 bases, leaving 5 bases of the junction unmatched. This CDR3 spans 14 amino acids. The CDR3 sequence: CASSVGVAGIEQYF. CDR3 coding DNA: TGTGCCAGCAGCGTAGGGGTAGCGGGGATCGAGCAGTACTTC.

This clonotype showed up just a few times. The chain employs TRBV20-1 and TRBJ2-1, with TRBD2 identical over 8 bases. From germline, CDR1 is DFQATT and CDR2 SNEGSKA (reference sequence). The CDR3 is 15 residues long. V was clipped by 0 bases and J by 6 bases; unmatched bases: 7. For the CDR3, the DNA is TGCAGTGCTAGAGAAGCGGGGGACCCCATCAATGAGCAGTTCTTC. It specifies CSAREAGDPINEQFF.

The table lists this clonotype with a few counts. The gene calls are TRBV24-1 and TRBJ2-3; 7 positions match TRBD1. Germline V gene lookup returns CDR1 KGHDR and CDR2 SFDVKD. The CDR3 length is 17 residues. The V gene end was trimmed by 3 bases and the J gene end by 2 bases; junction bases not matched to a gene: 10. CDR3 DNA: TGTGCCACCAGTGATGCCGCCGGGACAGATCCCACAGATACGCAGTATTTT. Translating gives CATSDAAGTDPTDTQYF.

Written as DNA, the CDR3 is TGCGCCAGCAGCGTTGGAGGGACAGCAAACTATGGCTACACCTTC. This codes for CASSVGGTANYGYTF. The rearrangement uses TRBV5-1 and TRBJ1-2; 7 bases agree with TRBD1. The CDR3 is made up of 15 amino acids. Germline CDR1 is SGHRS and CDR2 is YFSETQ. The V gene end was trimmed by 4 bases and the J gene end by 2 bases; junction bases not matched to a gene: 8.

This clonotype was detected only once. V and J are TRBV28 and TRBJ2-2; D call uncertain. V was trimmed by 11 bases and J by 1 base, leaving 8 bases between them. Germline CDR1 reads MDHEN; CDR2 reads SYDVKM. The CDR3 runs 12 residues. CDR3 region: CAARMNTGELFF. CDR3 sequence (DNA): TGTGCCGCCAGGATGAACACCGGGGAGCTGTTTTTT. The whole variable domain, remainder taken from reference TRBV28 and TRBJ2-2, is DVKVTQSSRYLVKRTGEKVFLECVQDMDHENMFWYRQDPGLGLRLIYFSYDVKMKEKGDIPEGYSVSREKKERFSLILESASTNQTSMYLCAARMNTGELFFGEGSRLTVL.

This chain links TRBV5-8 with TRBJ1-6; D remains unclear. V was shortened by 0 bases and J by 12 bases, with 16 bases between the two germline ends. The CDR3 has 15 amino acids. Germline V lookup: CDR1 SGHTS, CDR2 YDEGEE. As DNA, the CDR3 is TGTGCCAGCAGCTTGGGACGAGAGGTTAGCGGACCCCTCCACTTT. Its protein product is CASSLGREVSGPLHF.

V is TRBV20-1 and J is TRBJ1-6; TRBD1 aligns across 7 bases. The CDR3 is 15 residues long. In germline, CDR1 is DFQATT, CDR2 SNEGSKA (reference sequence). Trimming at V came to 0 bases and at J to 9 bases, leaving 8 bases not matched to a gene. CDR3 region: CSARDGWDRGSPLHF. As DNA, the CDR3 is TGCAGTGCTAGAGATGGCTGGGACAGAGGTTCACCCCTCCACTTT.

The chain links TRBV20-1 to TRBJ1-2, with 7 bases matching TRBD1. This CDR3 spans 14 amino acids. Germline assignment: CDR1 DFQATT and CDR2 SNEGSKA (reference sequence). The V and J ends lost 0 bases and 5 bases, in that order; junction bases with no gene match: 6. The CDR3 loop reads CSARESGQIYGYTF. DNA for the CDR3: TGCAGTGCTAGAGAATCGGGACAGATTTATGGCTACACCTTC.

The rearrangement links TRBV20-1 to TRBJ2-5, with no clear D. The germline V gene has CDR1 DFQATT and CDR2 SNEGSKA (reference sequence). The CDR3 extends over 11 amino acids. The CDR3 reads CSPDNQETQYF. As DNA, the CDR3 is TGCAGCCCCGACAATCAGGAGACCCAGTACTTC.